Listed below are T cell receptor beta chains from one sample, sequenced in a study of T cell changes during pregnancy in multiple sclerosis. Profiling relied on immunoSEQ multiplex PCR, and the TCRdb table lists in-frame clones only, not all of them. The table has 30,000 to 40,000 clones, over 80% seen once. This sample comprised CD8+ T cells from peripheral blood mononuclear cells, obtained before pregnancy. The receptors originated from a female donor with multiple sclerosis, enrolled in a pregnancy study. Each CDR3 is given with its conserved first and last residue. A row's size may be missing; if present it is once, few, many or a size class.

TRBJ2-1	once	TRBV7-8	CASSQSGTGAYNEQFF
TRBJ1-6	-	TRBV28	CASRPPGQNSPLHF
TRBJ2-2	-	TRBV11-3	CASSPGQGAGELFF
TRBJ2-3	-	TRBV27	CASSSTTSTDTQYF
TRBJ1-6	few	TRBV2	CASRTGTGYSPLHF
TRBJ1-5	-	TRBV7-8	CASSFTDSNQPQHF
TRBJ2-2	few	TRBV7-8	CASSPAGGGAGELFF
TRBJ2-7	-	TRBV5-1	CASSLKQGFYEQYF
TRBJ2-7	-	TRBV6-5	CASSYSERGALYEQYF
TRBJ2-7	-	TRBV7-2	CASSLEEGGIYEQYF
TRBJ2-7	-	TRBV6-5	CASRSTGVLEEQYF
TRBJ2-1	-	TRBV18	CASSPIRRAPNEQFF
TRBJ2-7	-	TRBV9	CASSDFGSSYEQYF
TRBJ1-2	many	TRBV6-5	CASSYDMGQGLDGYTF
TRBJ2-3	-	TRBV27	CASSAVRGSGRTDTQYF
TRBJ2-7	-	TRBV27	CASSRHLSYEQYF
TRBJ1-4	once	TRBV7-8	CASSSRTGSNEKLFF
TRBJ2-7	few	TRBV11-3	CASSPRQARYEQYF
TRBJ2-7	-	TRBV11-3	CASSSPGYEQYF
TRBJ2-5	few	TRBV11-3	CASSSPDLGQQETQYF
TRBJ2-7	-	TRBV2	CASSERGYEQYF
TRBJ2-7	-	TRBV10-3	CAISSETTYEQYF
TRBJ2-7	-	TRBV5-8	CASSTDRRPYEQYF
TRBJ1-2	-	TRBV14	CASSLTGGGDGYTF
TRBJ1-5	-	TRBV2	CASSVQGMNQPQHF
TRBJ2-5	-	TRBV4-3	CASSQESGGVWETQYF
TRBJ2-5	-	TRBV2	CASTQTGFAGGETQYF
TRBJ1-1	few	TRBV29-1	CSVLGTGEAFF
TRBJ1-6	few	TRBV4-3	CASSRISGSNSPLHF
TRBJ1-5	-	TRBV29-1	CSVVVDREYQPQHF
TRBJ2-1	-	TRBV4-1	CASSQALTVFVRRSYNEQFF
TRBJ1-4	-	TRBV19	CASTPGTQLNEKLFF
TRBJ2-7	-	TRBV11-2	CASSPTGQGTYEQYF
TRBJ2-7	once	TRBV27	CASSSTTPGQGYEQYF
TRBJ2-3	once	TRBV11-2	CASSLDRGLLDTQYF
TRBJ1-1	-	TRBV2	CASSEALVGRVHEAFF
TRBJ2-3	-	TRBV7-3	CASSQLGGGTDTQYF
TRBJ1-2	-	TRBV27	CASSSTSTYGYTF
TRBJ2-5	-	TRBV15	CATSRDLGGVETQYF
TRBJ2-2	-	TRBV7-3	CASSLIHSDRGPGELFF
TRBJ2-7	-	TRBV7-8	CASSLSGIYEQYF
TRBJ2-2	-	TRBV11-2	CASSFPLRTVSGDTGELFF
TRBJ2-2	-	TRBV5-1	CASGGSGGTGELFF
TRBJ1-2	-	TRBV28	CASSLGPGTEEGRDYGYTF
TRBJ2-1	-	TRBV28	CASSPHGSSYNEQFF
TRBJ2-3	-	TRBV7-9	CASRASPSGRYTDTQYF